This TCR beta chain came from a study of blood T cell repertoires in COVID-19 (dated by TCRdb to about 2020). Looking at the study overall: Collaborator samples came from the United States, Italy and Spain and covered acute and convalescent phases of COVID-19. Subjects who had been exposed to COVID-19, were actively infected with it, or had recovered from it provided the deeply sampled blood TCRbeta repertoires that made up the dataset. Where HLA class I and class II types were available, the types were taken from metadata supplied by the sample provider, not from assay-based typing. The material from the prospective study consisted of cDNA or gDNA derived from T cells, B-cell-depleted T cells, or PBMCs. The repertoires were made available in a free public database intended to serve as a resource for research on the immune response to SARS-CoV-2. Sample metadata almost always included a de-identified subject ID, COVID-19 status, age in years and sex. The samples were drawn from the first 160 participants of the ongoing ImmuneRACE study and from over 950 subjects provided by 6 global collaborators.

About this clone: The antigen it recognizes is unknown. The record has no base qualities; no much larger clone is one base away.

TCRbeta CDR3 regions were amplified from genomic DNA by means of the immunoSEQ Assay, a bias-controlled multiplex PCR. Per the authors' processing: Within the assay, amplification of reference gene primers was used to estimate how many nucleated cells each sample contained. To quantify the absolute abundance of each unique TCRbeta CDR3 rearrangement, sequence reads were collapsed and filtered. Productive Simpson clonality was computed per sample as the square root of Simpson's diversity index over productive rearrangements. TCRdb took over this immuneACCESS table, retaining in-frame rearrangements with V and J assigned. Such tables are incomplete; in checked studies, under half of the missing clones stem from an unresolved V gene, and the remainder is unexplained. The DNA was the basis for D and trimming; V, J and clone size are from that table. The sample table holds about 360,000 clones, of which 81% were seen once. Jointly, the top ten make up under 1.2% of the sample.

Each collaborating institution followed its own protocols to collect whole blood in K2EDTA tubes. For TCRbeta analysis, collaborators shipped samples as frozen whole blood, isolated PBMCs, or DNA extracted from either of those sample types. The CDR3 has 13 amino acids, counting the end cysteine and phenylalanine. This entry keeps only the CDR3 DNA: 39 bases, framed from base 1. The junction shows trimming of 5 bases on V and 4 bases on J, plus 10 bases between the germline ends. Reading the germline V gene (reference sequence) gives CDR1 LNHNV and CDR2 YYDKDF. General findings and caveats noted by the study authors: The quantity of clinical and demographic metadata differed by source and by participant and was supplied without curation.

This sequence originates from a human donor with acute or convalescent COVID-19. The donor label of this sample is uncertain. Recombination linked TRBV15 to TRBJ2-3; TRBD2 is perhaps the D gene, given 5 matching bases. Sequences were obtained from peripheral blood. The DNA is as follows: TGTGCCACCAGCGAGAGGGTGGCAGATACGCAGTATTTT. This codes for CATSERVADTQYF.